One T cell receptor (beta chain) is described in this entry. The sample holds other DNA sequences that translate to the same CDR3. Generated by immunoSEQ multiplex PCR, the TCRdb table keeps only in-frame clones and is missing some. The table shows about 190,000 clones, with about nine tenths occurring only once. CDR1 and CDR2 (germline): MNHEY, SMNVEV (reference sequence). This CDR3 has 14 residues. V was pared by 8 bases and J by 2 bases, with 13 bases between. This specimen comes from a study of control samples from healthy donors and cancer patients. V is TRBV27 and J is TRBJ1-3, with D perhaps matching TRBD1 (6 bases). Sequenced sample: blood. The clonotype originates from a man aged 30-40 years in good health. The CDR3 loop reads CASASAGAGNTIYF. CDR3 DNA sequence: TGTGCCAGCGCTAGTGCAGGGGCTGGAAACACCATATATTTT.